This T cell receptor (beta chain) was sequenced for a study of blood T cell repertoires in COVID-19. At the level of the study: Samples came from the United States, Italy and Spain, spanning acute and convalescent COVID-19. The cDNA or gDNA used as material had been derived from T cells, B-cell-depleted T cells, or PBMCs.

Original analysis: The authors estimated nucleated cell counts from reference gene primer amplification. This table comes from immunoSEQ multiplex PCR, and its TCRdb copy is limited to in-frame clones, with some not included. For V, J and clone size, that table is used; D and trimming come from the DNA. There are 100,000 to 120,000 clones in the sample; less than 75% occur only once, and 7.6% lies in the top ten. Germline CDR1 and CDR2: SGHTA and FQGNSA. CDR3 size: 14 residues. The V gene lost 8 bases and the J gene lost 1 base, with 14 bases spanning the gap. This clone was picked up one time. Sample: peripheral blood. V and J are TRBV7-2 and TRBJ1-2; a weak D match, TRBD1 (6 bases). The sequence was obtained from a woman aged 60-70 years with acute or convalescent COVID-19. CDR3 in DNA: TGTGCCAGCCGTGGGGGGGGGCATAACTATGGCTACACCTTC. Translating gives CASRGGGHNYGYTF.